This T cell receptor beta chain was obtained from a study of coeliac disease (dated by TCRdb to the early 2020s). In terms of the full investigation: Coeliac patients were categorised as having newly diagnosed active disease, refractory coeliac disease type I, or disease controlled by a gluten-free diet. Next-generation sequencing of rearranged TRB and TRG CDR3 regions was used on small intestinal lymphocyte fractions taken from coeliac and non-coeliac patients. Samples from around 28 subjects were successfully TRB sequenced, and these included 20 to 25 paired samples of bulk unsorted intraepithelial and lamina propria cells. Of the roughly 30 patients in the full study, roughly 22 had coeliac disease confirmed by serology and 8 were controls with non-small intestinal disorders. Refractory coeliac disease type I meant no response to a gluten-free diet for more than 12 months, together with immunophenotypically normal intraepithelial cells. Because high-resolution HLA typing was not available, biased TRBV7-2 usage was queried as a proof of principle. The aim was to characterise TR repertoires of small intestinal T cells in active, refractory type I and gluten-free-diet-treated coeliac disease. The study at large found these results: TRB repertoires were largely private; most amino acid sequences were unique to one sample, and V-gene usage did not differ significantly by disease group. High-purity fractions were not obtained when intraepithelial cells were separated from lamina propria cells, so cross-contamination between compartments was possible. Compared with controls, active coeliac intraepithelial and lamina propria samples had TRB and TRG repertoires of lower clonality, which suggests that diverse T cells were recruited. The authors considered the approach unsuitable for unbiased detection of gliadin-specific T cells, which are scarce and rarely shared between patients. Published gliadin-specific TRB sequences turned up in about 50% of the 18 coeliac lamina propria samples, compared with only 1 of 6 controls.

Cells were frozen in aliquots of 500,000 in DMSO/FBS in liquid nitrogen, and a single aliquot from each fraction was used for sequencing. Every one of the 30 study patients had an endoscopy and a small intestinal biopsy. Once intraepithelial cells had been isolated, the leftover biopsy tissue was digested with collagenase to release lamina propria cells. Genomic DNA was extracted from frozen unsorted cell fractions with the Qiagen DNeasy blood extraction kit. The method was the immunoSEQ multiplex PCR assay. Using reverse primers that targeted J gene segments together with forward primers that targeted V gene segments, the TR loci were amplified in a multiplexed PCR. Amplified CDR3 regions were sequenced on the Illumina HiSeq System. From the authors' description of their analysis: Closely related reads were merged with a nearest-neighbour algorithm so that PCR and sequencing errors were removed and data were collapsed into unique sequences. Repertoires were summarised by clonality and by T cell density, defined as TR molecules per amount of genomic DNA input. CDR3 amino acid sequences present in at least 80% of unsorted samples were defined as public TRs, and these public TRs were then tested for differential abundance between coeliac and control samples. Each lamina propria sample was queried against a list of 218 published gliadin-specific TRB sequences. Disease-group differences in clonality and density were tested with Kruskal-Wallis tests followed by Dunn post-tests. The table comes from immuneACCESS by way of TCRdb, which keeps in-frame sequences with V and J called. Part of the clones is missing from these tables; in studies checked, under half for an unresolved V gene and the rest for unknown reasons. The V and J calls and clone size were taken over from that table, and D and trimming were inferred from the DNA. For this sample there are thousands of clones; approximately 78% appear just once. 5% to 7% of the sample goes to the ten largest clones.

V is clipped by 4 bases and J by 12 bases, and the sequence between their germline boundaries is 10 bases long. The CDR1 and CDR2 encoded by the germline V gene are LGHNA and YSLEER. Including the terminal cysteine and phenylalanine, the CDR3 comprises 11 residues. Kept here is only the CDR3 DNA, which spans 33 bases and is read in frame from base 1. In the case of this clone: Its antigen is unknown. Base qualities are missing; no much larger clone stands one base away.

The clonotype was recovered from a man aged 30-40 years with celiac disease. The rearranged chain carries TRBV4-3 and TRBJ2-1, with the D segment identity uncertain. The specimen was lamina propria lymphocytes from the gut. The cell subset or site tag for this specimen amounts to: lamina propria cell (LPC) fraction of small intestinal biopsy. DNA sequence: TGCGCCAGCAGCCTTGGAGCTCGGCAGTTCTTC. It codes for CASSLGARQFF.